The clone carrying this T cell receptor beta chain was counted once. Some clones are missing from TCRdb's copy, which holds only in-frame ones; the method was immunoSEQ multiplex PCR. The sample has roughly 70,000 clones; 80% to 90% are singletons. This entry comes from a study of a mutant IDH1 vaccine in newly diagnosed glioma. As for time point: baseline, week 1 (first vaccination visit). Regarding treatment: pre-vaccination baseline after standard-of-care therapy. The CDR3 sequence is 16 residues long. Trimming at V came to 3 bases and at J to 5 bases, leaving 13 bases not matched to a gene. Germline assignment: CDR1 MGHDK and CDR2 SYGVNS.

This receptor was obtained from a man in his thirties or forties with glioma. V usage is TRBV25-1 and J usage is TRBJ2-7, with 7 bases that match TRBD1. The input for sequencing was PBMCs, taken from a glioma patient treated with radiotherapy, temozolomide or both. In nucleotides, the CDR3 is TGTGCCAGCAGTGATTTCCACAGGGACAGCACACACGAGCAGTACTTC. Encoded protein: CASSDFHRDSTHEQYF.